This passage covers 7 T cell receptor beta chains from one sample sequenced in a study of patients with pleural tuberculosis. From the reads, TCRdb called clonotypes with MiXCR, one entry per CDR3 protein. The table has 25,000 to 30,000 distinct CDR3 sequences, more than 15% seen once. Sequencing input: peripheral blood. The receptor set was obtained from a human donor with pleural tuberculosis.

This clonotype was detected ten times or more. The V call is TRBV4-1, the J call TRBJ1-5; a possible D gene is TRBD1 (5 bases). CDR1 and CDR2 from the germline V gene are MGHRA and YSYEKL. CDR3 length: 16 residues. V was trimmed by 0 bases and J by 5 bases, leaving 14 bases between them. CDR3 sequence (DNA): TGCGCCAGCAGCCAAGAGTATGGCAGGGTTGATCAGCCCCAGCATTTT. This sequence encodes CASSQEYGRVDQPQHF.

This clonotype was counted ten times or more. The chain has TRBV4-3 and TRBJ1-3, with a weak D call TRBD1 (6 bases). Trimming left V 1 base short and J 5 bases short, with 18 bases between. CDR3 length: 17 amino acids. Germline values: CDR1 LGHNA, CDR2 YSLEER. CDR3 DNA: TGCGCCAGCAGCCAAGGAGGTCCGACAGGAAGCCGAAACACCATATATTTT. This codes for CASSQGGPTGSRNTIYF.

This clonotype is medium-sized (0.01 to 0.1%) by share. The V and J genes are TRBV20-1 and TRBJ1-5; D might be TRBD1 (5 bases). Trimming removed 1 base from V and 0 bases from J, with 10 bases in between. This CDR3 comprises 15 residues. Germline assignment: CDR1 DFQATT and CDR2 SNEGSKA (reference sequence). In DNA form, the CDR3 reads TGCAGTGCTAGAGCAGGGTACTATAGCAATCAGCCCCAGCATTTT. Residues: CSARAGYYSNQPQHF.

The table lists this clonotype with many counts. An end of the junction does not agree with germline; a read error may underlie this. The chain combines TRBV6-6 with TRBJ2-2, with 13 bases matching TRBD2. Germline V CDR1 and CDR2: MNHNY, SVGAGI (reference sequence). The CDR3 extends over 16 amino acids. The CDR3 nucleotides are TGTGCCAGCAGTGACTCGACTAGCGGGGGGACCGGGGAGCTGTTTTTT. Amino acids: CASSDSTSGGTGELFF.

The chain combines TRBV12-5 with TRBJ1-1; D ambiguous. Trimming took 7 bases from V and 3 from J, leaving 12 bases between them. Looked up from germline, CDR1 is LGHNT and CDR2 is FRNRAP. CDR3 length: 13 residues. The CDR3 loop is CASAAGGYTEAFF. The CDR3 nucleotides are TGTGCTAGTGCCGCAGGTGGTTACACTGAAGCTTTCTTT.

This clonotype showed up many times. In DNA form, the CDR3 reads TGTGCCAGCAGCCCTAGACAGTACTATGGCTACACCTTC. It translates to CASSPRQYYGYTF. This chain connects TRBV12-3 or TRBV12-4 to TRBJ1-2; TRBD1 is a possible D gene (5 bases). The CDR3 is 13 amino acids. Trimming left V 6 bases short and J 3 bases short, with 11 bases between.

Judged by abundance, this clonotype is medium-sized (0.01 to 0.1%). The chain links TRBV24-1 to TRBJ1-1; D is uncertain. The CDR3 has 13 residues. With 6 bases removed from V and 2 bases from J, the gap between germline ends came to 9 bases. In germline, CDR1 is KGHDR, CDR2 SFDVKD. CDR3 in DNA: TGTGCCACCAGTTCCGATCGTAACACTGAAGCTTTCTTT. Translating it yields CATSSDRNTEAFF.